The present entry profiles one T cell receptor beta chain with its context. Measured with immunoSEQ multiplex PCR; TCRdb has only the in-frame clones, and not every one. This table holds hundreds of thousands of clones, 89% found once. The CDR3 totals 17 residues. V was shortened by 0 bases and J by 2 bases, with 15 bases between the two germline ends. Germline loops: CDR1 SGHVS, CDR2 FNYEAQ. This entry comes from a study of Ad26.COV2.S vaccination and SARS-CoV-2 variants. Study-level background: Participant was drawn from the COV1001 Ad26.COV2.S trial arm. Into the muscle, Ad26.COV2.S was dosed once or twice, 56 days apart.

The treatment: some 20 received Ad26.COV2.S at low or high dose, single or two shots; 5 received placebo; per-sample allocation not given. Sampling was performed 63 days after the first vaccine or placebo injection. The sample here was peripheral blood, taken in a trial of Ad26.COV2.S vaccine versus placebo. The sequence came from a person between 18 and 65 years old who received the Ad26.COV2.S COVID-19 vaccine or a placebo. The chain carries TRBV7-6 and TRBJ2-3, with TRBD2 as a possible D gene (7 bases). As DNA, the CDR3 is TGTGCCAGCAGCTTAGCAGGCGCGGGGGCCCACACAGATACGCAGTATTTT. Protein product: CASSLAGAGAHTDTQYF.